This TCR beta chain is from a study of T cell responses to AZD1222 COVID-19 vaccine. Whole-study results and caveats: Repertoire sampling happened only post peak T cell response. At study baseline, merely six AZD1222 recipients were seropositive. Females made up more of the donors, who were largely white British, and clonal diversity may have come out too low.

Clones were sequenced by immunoSEQ multiplex PCR, and TCRdb holds only the in-frame ones, with some missing. The profile shows about 34,000 clones, around three quarters of them singletons. Germline assignment: CDR1 MNHEY and CDR2 SVGAGI. Trimming left V 6 bases short and J 0 bases short, with 8 bases between. CDR3 size: 13 residues. On this clone: The antigen remains undetermined.

Combined were second doses at about 4 or about 12 weeks. The sequencing here drew on peripheral blood, taken 28 days after the second AZD1222 dose. The origin of this receptor is an adult who received the AZD1222 COVID-19 vaccine. The genes are TRBV6-5 and TRBJ1-1; D is ambiguous. The CDR3, as DNA: TGTGCCAGCAGACGGACCGTGAACACTGAAGCTTTCTTT. Residues: CASRRTVNTEAFF.